These 9 T cell receptor beta chains were all obtained from the same sample, sequenced in a study of blood T cells in healthy people across ages. Combining a sample-barcoded 5' primer with a J-beta primer mix, a second PCR ran for roughly 7 to 11 cycles. In TCRdb, the 5' RACE reads were re-called with MiXCR into one record per CDR3 protein. The data show some 1 million distinct CDR3 sequences, under 45% seen once. Sequencing was done on a sample of blood. The receptor set was obtained from a woman in her fifties or sixties in good health.

The sample holds one count of this clonotype. Possible read error: a much larger clone is one base away. The chain employs TRBV29-1 and TRBJ2-7; 8 bases agree with TRBD2. CDR3 length equals 15 residues. Germline-derived CDR1 and CDR2 are SQVTM and ANQGSEA. Trimming removed 7 bases from V and 7 bases from J; junction bases left unmatched: 18. CDR3 in DNA: TGCAGCGCCCCTTGGATTAGCGGGAACTACAATGAGCAGTACTTC. Translation: CSAPWISGNYNEQYF.

V and J are TRBV30 and TRBJ2-1; possibly TRBD2 for D (6 bases). The CDR3 extends over 12 amino acids. The V end lost 6 bases, the J end lost 6 bases, and 12 bases lay between the germline ends. Germline V CDR1 and CDR2: GTSNPN, SVGIG (reference sequence). The CDR3 nucleotides read TGTGCCTGCGTAGCGGCTACCAATGAGCAGTTCTTC. Amino acid sequence: CACVAATNEQFF.

This clonotype appeared a few times. The chain links TRBV12-3 or TRBV12-4 to TRBJ2-1; no clear D. V gave up 6 bases and J gave up 2 bases, with 8 bases separating them. This CDR3 spans 13 amino acids. CDR3 sequence (DNA): TGTGCCAGCAGAGGGATTACCTACAATGAGCAGTTCTTC. This gives the protein CASRGITYNEQFF.

This chain uses TRBV27 with TRBJ2-5; 7 bases map to TRBD1. The DNA end favors TRBJ2-7, so the J call may be wrong. This CDR3 has 16 residues. Germline V gene lookup returns CDR1 MNHEY and CDR2 SMNVEV (reference sequence). The CDR3: CASSLVPGTAFYEQYF. The CDR3 DNA reads as TGTGCCAGCAGTTTGGTTCCCGGGACAGCCTTCTACGAGCAGTACTTC.

The CDR3 spells CASSRFDSGPSAYNEQYF. CDR3 DNA: TGTGCCAGCAGCCGATTCGACAGCGGACCGTCGGCCTACAATGAGCAGTACTTC. V usage is TRBV3-1 and J usage is TRBJ2-1; D is possibly TRBD1 or TRBD2 (5 bases each). The J call may not be correct, given that the DNA end is closer to TRBJ2-7. CDR1 LGHDT and CDR2 YNNKEL come from the germline V gene (reference sequence). The CDR3 sequence is 18 residues long.

The chain carries TRBV4-1 and TRBJ2-1, with TRBD2 identical over 7 bases. The CDR3 totals 17 residues. CDR1 MGHRA and CDR2 YSYEKL come from the germline V gene. After removal of 0 bases from V and 2 bases from J, the junction contained 7 bases not matched to a gene. The CDR3 DNA reads TGCGCCAGCAGCCAAGAACGGGAGACTAGCCCCTACAATGAGCAGTTCTTC. This gives the protein CASSQERETSPYNEQFF.

Only one count was recorded for this clonotype. This sequence joins TRBV29-1 and TRBJ2-7, with D tentatively TRBD2 (5 bases). The V gene's germline CDR1 is SQVTM and CDR2 ANQGSEA. With 3 bases removed from V and 3 bases from J, the gap between germline ends came to 6 bases. The CDR3 sequence is 11 residues long. CDR3 in DNA: TGCAGCGTTGATGCGGGCTACGAGCAGTACTTC. Translated: CSVDAGYEQYF.

The rearrangement joins TRBV20-1 to TRBJ2-7, with D possibly being TRBD1 (6 bases). The CDR3 covers 14 residues. Germline V gene lookup returns CDR1 DFQATT and CDR2 SNEGSKA (reference sequence). Deletions cut 1 base from V and 5 bases from J, with 15 bases between. CDR3 loop: CSARADVGTNEQYF. For the CDR3, the DNA is TGCAGTGCTAGAGCCGACGTTGGGACAAACGAGCAGTACTTC.

This clonotype occurred once. The gene calls are TRBV18 and TRBJ2-5; D gene uncertain. The length of the CDR3 is 14 residues. CDR1 and CDR2 from the germline V gene are KGHSH and LQKENI. Trimming cost V 0 bases and J 5 bases, with 10 bases left between them. This CDR3 is CASSPPAASETQYF. CDR3 DNA: TGTGCCAGCTCACCACCAGCCGCCTCGGAGACCCAGTACTTC.